This T cell receptor (beta chain) came from a study of blood T cell repertoires in COVID-19. Study at large: Sources were T cells, B-cell-depleted T cells, or PBMCs; the material itself was cDNA or gDNA.

In the authors' workflow: Reference gene primer amplification gave estimated nucleated cell counts. Some clones are missing from TCRdb's copy, which holds only in-frame ones; the method was immunoSEQ multiplex PCR. The DNA gave D and trimming, while V, J and clone size come from that table. Found here are about 190,000 clones, about 88% of them singletons; the top ten hold roughly 6.2%. The CDR3 contains 16 residues. Trimming stripped 0 bases from V and 4 bases from J, with 12 bases between. Germline CDR1 is LGHDT and CDR2 is YNNKEL (reference sequence). V gene TRBV3-1 (or the pseudogene TRBV3-2) combines with J gene TRBJ1-4; maybe TRBD1 (5 bases). This receptor was identified in a woman aged 40 to 49 who had recovered from COVID-19. Sequenced: peripheral blood. CDR3 sequence: CASSQELDTFNEKLFF. The CDR3 DNA reads TGTGCCAGCAGCCAAGAGCTGGACACCTTTAATGAAAAACTGTTTTTT.